These T cell receptor beta chains were read from a single sample in a study of OX40 agonist ivuxolimab in advanced cancers. Sequencing was performed with immunoSEQ multiplex PCR; in TCRdb, only in-frame clones are kept and a portion is missing. The repertoire has approximately 89,000 clones, about nine tenths of them found once; the top ten carry 0.6% to 0.75%. Source: CD4+ or CD8+ T cells sorted from blood, taken in a trial of the OX40 agonist ivuxolimab. All receptors come from an adult with an advanced solid tumor such as melanoma, head and neck, liver or kidney cancer. Each CDR3 is given with its conserved first and last residue. D genes are given only for firm matches. Clone size appears in some rows only: once, few, many, or a class for an expanded clone.

>TRBV10-3|-|TRBJ2-3|-
TGTGCCATCAGTTACACAGATACGCAGTATTTT
CAISYTDTQYF
>TRBV6-6|TRBD1|TRBJ1-4|-
TGTGCCAGCAGTTACCAATCCGGGACAGGAGATGAAAAACTGTTTTTT
CASSYQSGTGDEKLFF
>TRBV15|-|TRBJ2-5|-
TGTGCCACCAGCAGTCCCGACAGGTTCCAAGAGACCCAGTACTTC
CATSSPDRFQETQYF
>TRBV28|TRBD1|TRBJ2-7|once
TGTGCCAGCAGTTCACCTCAAGGACAGGGGGCGAACGAGCAGTACTTC
CASSSPQGQGANEQYF
>TRBV28|-|TRBJ2-5|-
TGTGCCAGCAGTTTATATCCGGGAAGGGAGGAGACCCAGTACTTC
CASSLYPGREETQYF
>TRBV7-9|-|TRBJ2-5|-
TGTGCCAGCAGTCTTCAAGAGACCCAGTACTTC
CASSLQETQYF
>TRBV27|-|TRBJ2-7|-
TGTGCCAGCAGTAACTTTGCGGGGACCGCCTCCTACGAGCAGTACTTC
CASSNFAGTASYEQYF
>TRBV7-2|-|TRBJ2-5|-
TGTGCCAGCAGCTTAGGTCCGATAAAGCAGACCCAGTACTTC
CASSLGPIKQTQYF
>TRBV27|TRBD1|TRBJ2-7|-
TGTGCCAGCAGTTCAAAACAGGGGTCTCTTTCCTACGAGCAGTACTTC
CASSSKQGSLSYEQYF
>TRBV30|-|TRBJ1-1|-
TGTGCCTGGAGTGTACGGCATAACACTGAAGCTTTCTTT
CAWSVRHNTEAFF
>TRBV29-1|TRBD2|TRBJ2-7|-
TGCAGCGTTGCGGAACTAGCGGGAGGGCCTTACGAGCAGTACTTC
CSVAELAGGPYEQYF
>TRBV5-3|TRBD1|TRBJ2-7|-
TGTGCCAGAATCACTCAGGGGGTCCTCTACGAGCAGTACTTC
CARITQGVLYEQYF
>TRBV5-1|TRBD2|TRBJ2-1|-
TGCGCCAGCAGCCAGGGTGGGAGGGCCTCCTACAATGAGCAGTTCTTC
CASSQGGRASYNEQFF